One and the same sample provided the 20 T cell receptor beta chains below, sequenced in a study of shared clonotypes between healthy human individuals. Libraries were prepared by immunoSEQ multiplex PCR; TCRdb keeps only in-frame clonotypes and omits some of them. The sample has some 2 million clones, 85% to 95% seen once; the top ten hold more than 0.1%. Sequenced sample: naive CD4+ T cells sorted from blood. Sample subset: CD45RA+ positively selected. These receptors were obtained from a man aged 18 to 30 in good health.

This clone has just one count. The chain carries TRBV30 and TRBJ1-5, with D possibly matching TRBD1 (5 bases). Trimming pared 1 base from V and 8 bases from J, leaving 21 bases between. The CDR3 loop spans 16 amino acids. Looked up from germline, CDR1 is GTSNPN and CDR2 is SVGIG (reference sequence). The DNA for the CDR3 is TGTGCCTGGAGTGAACCTGAATTCAGGGAGTTCAAGCCCCAGCATTTT. Translation gives CAWSEPEFREFKPQHF.

As regards this clone: The identical CDR3 is also encoded by other nucleotide sequences in the sample. The chain has TRBV18 and TRBJ1-6; the match to TRBD1 covers 7 bases. The CDR3 is 14 amino acids. Germline CDR1 is KGHSH and CDR2 is LQKENI. V trimming: 6 bases; J trimming: 4 bases; junction bases outside the gene matches: 3. DNA of the CDR3: TGTGCCAGCTCCCGGGGACAGTATAATTCACCCCTCCACTTT. Amino acids: CASSRGQYNSPLHF.

The genes are TRBV5-4 and TRBJ1-2, with D perhaps matching TRBD1 (5 bases). CDR1 and CDR2 from the germline V gene are SGHNT and YYREEE (reference sequence). This CDR3 comprises 16 residues. The V end lost 3 bases, the J end lost 8 bases, and 23 bases lay between the germline ends. The chain's CDR3 is CASSSNNDRAQAGYTF. The CDR3 DNA reads as TGTGCCAGCAGCTCAAATAACGACAGAGCGCAGGCGGGCTACACCTTC.

V usage is TRBV11-2 and J usage is TRBJ2-7, with D hard to call. The V end was cut by 2 bases, the J end by 3 bases, with 11 bases between. The CDR3 is 14 amino acids. Germline CDR1 reads SGHAT; CDR2 reads FQNNGV. CDR3 coding DNA: TGTGCCAGCAGCTTAAGTGACTCTGACTACGAGCAGTACTTC. Protein product: CASSLSDSDYEQYF.

The V gene is TRBV6-6, the J gene TRBJ2-3, with 12 bases fitting TRBD1. The V gene's germline CDR1 is MNHNY and CDR2 SVGAGI (reference sequence). V was clipped by 2 bases and J by 4 bases; unmatched bases: 4. This CDR3 has 16 residues. CDR3 nucleotide sequence: TGTGCCAGCAGTTACGGGGACAGGGGGCCGGCAGATACGCAGTATTTT. Translation gives CASSYGDRGPADTQYF.

The V call is TRBV30, the J call TRBJ1-1; D uncertain. Trimming removed 2 bases from V and 12 bases from J, with 13 bases in between. Looked up from germline, CDR1 is GTSNPN and CDR2 is SVGIG (reference sequence). The CDR3 is made up of 11 amino acids. CDR3 sequence reads: CAWSTTLLSFF. The CDR3 coding sequence is TGTGCCTGGAGTACCACCCTCCTTTCTTTCTTT. Combining the CDR3 with reference TRBV30 and TRBJ1-1 gives the whole variable domain SQTIHQWPATLVQPVGSPLSLECTVEGTSNPNLYWYRQAAGRGLQLLFYSVGIGQISSEVPQNLSASRPQDRQFILSSKKLLLSDSGFYLCAWSTTLLSFFGQGTRLTVV.

V and J are TRBV27 and TRBJ1-1; D is unclear. Germline loops: CDR1 MNHEY, CDR2 SMNVEV (reference sequence). The CDR3 runs 13 residues. V was shortened by 6 bases and J by 0 bases, with 8 bases between the two germline ends. CDR3 coding DNA: TGTGCCAGCAGGGGGTTAGTGAACACTGAAGCTTTCTTT. Residues: CASRGLVNTEAFF.

Regarding this clone: Other DNA variants within this sample encode the same CDR3. The chain is built from TRBV18 and TRBJ2-7; 8 bases line up with TRBD1. Germline V gene sequence: CDR1 KGHSH, CDR2 LQKENI. Trimming took 2 bases from V and 2 from J; bases not matched to a gene: 2. The CDR3 covers 14 residues. Here the CDR3 DNA reads TGTGCCAGCTCACCAGACAGGGGACCCTACGAGCAGTACTTC. This encodes CASSPDRGPYEQYF.

Here the CDR3 reads CASSETGGRYNEQFF. DNA for the CDR3: TGTGCCAGCAGTGAAACGGGAGGGAGGTACAATGAGCAGTTCTTC. The gene calls are TRBV6-1 and TRBJ2-1, with 8 bases matching TRBD2. Losses at the gene ends were 2 bases for V and 4 bases for J; bases not matched to a gene: 4. CDR1 and CDR2 from the germline V gene are MNHNS and SASEGT. This CDR3 has 15 amino acids.

The chain links TRBV5-4 to TRBJ1-2; D gene unclear. This CDR3 is built from 14 residues. Trimming removed 1 base at V and 4 bases at J, with 11 bases between. The V gene's germline CDR1 is SGHNT and CDR2 YYREEE (reference sequence). As DNA, the CDR3 is TGTGCCAGCAGCTTGCCCGGCGCAACCTATGGCTACACCTTC. This sequence encodes CASSLPGATYGYTF. Full variable domain (remainder filled in from reference TRBV5-4 and TRBJ1-2): ETGVTQSPTHLIKTRGQQVTLRCSSQSGHNTVSWYQQALGQGPQFIFQYYREEENGRGNFPPRFSGLQFPNYSSELNVNALELDDSALYLCASSLPGATYGYTFGSGTRLTVV.

The rearrangement links TRBV15 to TRBJ1-2; no reliable D call. The V and J ends lost 1 base and 4 bases respectively, with 7 bases between them. The CDR3 runs to 13 residues. Germline V lookup: CDR1 LNHNV, CDR2 YYDKDF (reference sequence). Written as DNA, the CDR3 is TGTGCCACCAGCAGAGCTAAGGGCTATGGCTACACCTTC. Translated, it gives CATSRAKGYGYTF. Filled out from reference TRBV15 and TRBJ1-2, the complete variable domain reads DAMVIQNPRYQVTQFGKPVTLSCSQTLNHNVMYWYQQKSSQAPKLLFHYYDKDFNNEADTPDNFQSRRPNTSFCFLDIRSPGLGDTAMYLCATSRAKGYGYTFGSGTRLTVV.

This chain uses TRBV5-1 with TRBJ2-7; 10 nucleotides agree with TRBD1. The CDR3 contains 13 residues. The junction had 4 bases not matched to a gene; V was cut back by 4 bases and J by 6 bases. Germline V gene sequence: CDR1 SGHRS, CDR2 YFSETQ. DNA of the CDR3: TGCGCCAGCAGCGGGGACAGGGGCGGCGAGCAGTACTTC. Amino acid sequence: CASSGDRGGEQYF.

The chain has TRBV18 and TRBJ1-5; TRBD1 might be the D (6 bases). Germline V gene data show CDR1 as KGHSH and CDR2 as LQKENI. Trimming left V 8 bases short and J 4 bases short, with 21 bases between. The CDR3 contains 16 residues. In nucleotides, the CDR3 is TGTGCCAGCAGCTTACAGGGTACGATGGTGAATCAGCCCCAGCATTTT. Residues: CASSLQGTMVNQPQHF.

This clone was picked up one time. This chain joins TRBV27 and TRBJ2-6; D is perhaps TRBD2 (5 bases). Per the germline V gene, CDR1 is MNHEY and CDR2 is SMNVEV (reference sequence). The CDR3 has 14 residues. Deletions cut 5 bases from V and 12 bases from J, with 17 bases between. Here the CDR3 reads CASSPRTFFSVLTF. In DNA, the CDR3 is TGTGCCAGCAGTCCCAGGACTTTTTTCAGCGTCCTGACTTTC.

The chain has TRBV5-1 and TRBJ2-7; 11 positions agree with TRBD1. Germline CDR1 is SGHRS and CDR2 is YFSETQ. V trimming: 3 bases; J trimming: 7 bases; junction bases outside the gene matches: 9. The CDR3 length is 15 residues. This CDR3 is CASSSGQGAAWEQYF. CDR3 nucleotides: TGCGCCAGCAGCTCTGGACAGGGGGCGGCTTGGGAGCAGTACTTC.

The chain is built from TRBV7-9 and TRBJ2-7; the D gene is possibly TRBD1 (6 bases). Looked up from germline, CDR1 is SEHNR and CDR2 is FQNEAQ (reference sequence). Trimming shortened V by 5 bases and J by 2 bases, and 13 bases separated the two germline ends. CDR3 size: 14 residues. The CDR3, as DNA: TGTGCCAGCAGCACAGGGACACACACCTACGAGCAGTACTTC. Its translation is CASSTGTHTYEQYF.

This chain uses TRBV28 with TRBJ1-2, with 9 bases lining up with TRBD1. This CDR3 has 14 residues. J was trimmed by 5 bases and V by 6 bases; bases with no gene match: 7. Germline V lookup: CDR1 MDHEN, CDR2 SYDVKM. CDR3 loop: CASRVGQGYYGYTF. The CDR3 nucleotides are TGTGCCAGCAGGGTTGGACAGGGGTATTATGGCTACACCTTC.

This clone was detected once. The CDR3 loop is CASSFTSLIGEQFF. In DNA form, the CDR3 reads TGCGCCAGCAGCTTTACATCACTAATCGGTGAGCAGTTCTTC. The chain links TRBV5-1 to TRBJ2-1; no definite D call. Trimming shortened V by 2 bases and J by 9 bases, and 15 bases separated the two germline ends. This CDR3 spans 14 amino acids. The germline V gene has CDR1 SGHRS and CDR2 YFSETQ.

As concerns this clone: The sample holds other DNA sequences that translate to the same CDR3. The V gene is TRBV7-2, the J gene TRBJ2-7; 7 bases are a match to TRBD1. J was trimmed by 3 bases and V by 3 bases; bases with no gene match: 5. The CDR3 is 14 amino acids. Germline V gene data show CDR1 as SGHTA and CDR2 as FQGNSA. In DNA form, the CDR3 reads TGTGCCAGCAGCTTGGGGGCAGGGGGCTACGAGCAGTACTTC. It encodes CASSLGAGGYEQYF.

A note on this clone: One end of the junction fails to match germline, which may point to a read error. The chain uses TRBV2 and TRBJ2-7, with TRBD2 as a possible D gene (6 bases). From germline, CDR1 is SNHLY and CDR2 FYNNEI. This CDR3 contains 11 residues. This CDR3 is CASSVEGTCSF. Here the CDR3 DNA reads TGTGCCAGCAGTGTGGAGGGCACTTGTTCCTTC.